This entry lists 22 T cell receptor beta chains sequenced from one sample in a study of T cell responses to AZD1222 COVID-19 vaccine. TCRdb's table, derived via immunoSEQ multiplex PCR, lists solely in-frame clones and lacks some. This table has some 150,000 clones, 92% appearing once. This sample comprised peripheral blood, obtained on day 0 of MenACWY control vaccination. These receptors were obtained from an adult in good health.

A few counts support this clone. The chain links TRBV24-1 to TRBJ2-5, with D tentatively TRBD1 (6 bases). In germline, CDR1 is KGHDR, CDR2 SFDVKD. Trimming stripped 1 base from V and 5 bases from J, with 10 bases between. There are 14 residues in the CDR3. CDR3 residues: CATSDFRQGETQYF. The DNA for the CDR3 is TGTGCCACCAGTGATTTCAGGCAGGGGGAGACCCAGTACTTC.

The chain carries TRBV25-1 and TRBJ2-1; the D gene is possibly TRBD1 (6 bases). The V gene lost 3 bases and the J gene lost 8 bases, with 8 bases spanning the gap. Looked up from germline, CDR1 is MGHDK and CDR2 is SYGVNS. The CDR3 has 12 amino acids. The CDR3, as DNA: TGTGCCAGCAGTGACAGGGGCTATGAGCAGTTCTTC. Protein: CASSDRGYEQFF.

The chain couples TRBV11-1 to TRBJ1-3; 8 bases are a match to TRBD1. V gave up 5 bases and J gave up 8 bases; unmatched junction bases: 5. CDR3 length equals 13 residues. Germline V gives CDR1 SGHAT, CDR2 FQDESV (reference sequence). CDR3 bases: TGTGCCAGCAGCCCGACAGGGGAGTACACCATATATTTT. This codes for CASSPTGEYTIYF. The full variable domain, completed using reference TRBV11-1 and TRBJ1-3, is EAEVAQSPRYKITEKSQAVAFWCDPISGHATLYWYRQILGQGPELLVQFQDESVVDDSQLPKDRFSAERLKGVDSTLKIQPAELGDSAMYLCASSPTGEYTIYFGEGSWLTVV.

This sequence joins TRBV5-1 and TRBJ1-1; weak D call: TRBD1 (5 bases). Trimming cost V 0 bases and J 5 bases, with 20 bases left between them. Looked up from germline, CDR1 is SGHRS and CDR2 is YFSETQ. This CDR3 contains 17 residues. The CDR3 is CASSLDLGLGRVTEAFF. The CDR3 coding sequence is TGCGCCAGCAGCTTGGATTTGGGGCTCGGGCGGGTTACTGAAGCTTTCTTT.

The V and J genes are TRBV9 and TRBJ2-2, with 12 bases identical to TRBD1. This CDR3 comprises 21 residues. The germline CDR1 and CDR2 sequences are SGDLS and YYNGEE. The V segment lost 1 base and the J segment 7 bases; nucleotides outside the gene matches: 20. The CDR3 DNA reads as TGTGCCAGCAGCGTACCTAGACCCGGGACAGGGGGCTGGCGGGAGCACGGGGAGCTGTTTTTT. Amino acid sequence: CASSVPRPGTGGWREHGELFF.

The V and J genes are TRBV12-3 or TRBV12-4 and TRBJ1-4; D not certain. The CDR3 is made up of 13 amino acids. V was pared by 3 bases and J by 5 bases, with 7 bases between. CDR3 loop: CASSFDTNEKLFF. The CDR3 bases are TGTGCCAGCAGTTTCGACACCAATGAAAAACTGTTTTTT.

The chain couples TRBV9 to TRBJ1-5, with D hard to call. The CDR3 is made up of 13 amino acids. The germline V gene has CDR1 SGDLS and CDR2 YYNGEE. The germline V and J ends were trimmed by 0 bases and 3 bases, with 4 bases remaining between them. In DNA, the CDR3 is TGTGCCAGCAGCGTAGATGACAATCAGCCCCAGCATTTT. Translation gives CASSVDDNQPQHF.

This chain connects TRBV5-1 to TRBJ1-1; possible D gene TRBD1, 6 bases. The CDR3 sequence is 14 residues long. Germline CDR1 SGHRS, CDR2 YFSETQ. With 0 bases removed from V and 1 base from J, the gap between germline ends came to 7 bases. The CDR3 spells CASSLDRANTEAFF. Here the CDR3 DNA reads TGCGCCAGCAGCTTGGACAGGGCGAACACTGAAGCTTTCTTT.

The V gene is TRBV7-9, the J gene TRBJ2-3; the D gene is possibly TRBD2 (5 bases). Germline V CDR1 and CDR2: SEHNR, FQNEAQ (reference sequence). This CDR3 spans 14 amino acids. Trimming removed 3 bases at V and 8 bases at J, with 15 bases between. CDR3 sequence reads: CASSFRGEEGTQYF. The CDR3, as DNA: TGTGCCAGCAGCTTTCGGGGAGAGGAAGGTACGCAGTATTTT.

V and J are TRBV24-1 and TRBJ1-5; possible D gene TRBD1, 5 bases. The CDR3 is 12 amino acids. Trimming shortened V by 4 bases and J by 9 bases, and 9 bases separated the two germline ends. Germline V CDR1 and CDR2: KGHDR, SFDVKD. The CDR3: CATSDLGGPQHF. The CDR3 DNA reads as TGTGCCACCAGTGACCTTGGGGGGCCCCAGCATTTT.

This clone is a singleton in its sample. The chain recombines TRBV12-3 or TRBV12-4 with TRBJ1-2; 8 positions match TRBD1. This CDR3 has 13 residues. After removal of 6 bases from V and 6 bases from J, the junction contained 6 bases not matched to a gene. CDR3 region: CASSYRQGNGYTF. The CDR3 DNA sequence: TGTGCCAGCAGCTATAGACAGGGGAATGGCTACACCTTC.

V is TRBV4-3 and J is TRBJ1-1; D unclear. CDR1 LGHNA and CDR2 YSLEER come from the germline V gene. V dropped 1 base and J dropped 4 bases, with 10 bases sitting between them. The CDR3 runs 14 residues. The CDR3 DNA reads as TGCGCCAGCAGCCAAGGACCCATGAGCACTGAAGCTTTCTTT. Residues: CASSQGPMSTEAFF.

The J gene is TRBJ1-6, the V gene TRBV19; tentatively, D is TRBD1 (6 bases). CDR1 is LNHDA, CDR2 SQIVND, per germline (reference sequence). V dropped 7 bases and J dropped 7 bases, with 17 bases sitting between them. CDR3 size: 15 residues. The CDR3 loop is CASKVGKGENSPLHF. CDR3 DNA sequence: TGTGCCAGTAAAGTTGGCAAGGGGGAGAATTCACCCCTCCACTTT.

V is TRBV19 and J is TRBJ1-3, with 10 bases lining up with TRBD1. J lost 7 bases, V lost 6 bases, and 3 bases had no gene match. The germline V gene has CDR1 LNHDA and CDR2 SQIVND (reference sequence). The CDR3 extends over 13 amino acids. Here the CDR3 reads CASSPGQGNTIYF. The CDR3 DNA reads TGTGCCAGTAGCCCGGGACAGGGGAACACCATATATTTT.

The chain is built from TRBV6-5 and TRBJ1-1; D unclear. Germline V CDR1 and CDR2: MNHEY, SVGAGI. V gave up 6 bases and J gave up 12 bases, with 20 bases separating them. This CDR3 is built from 13 residues. This chain's CDR3 is CASRAPGRPTPFF. The CDR3 region has the DNA TGTGCCAGCAGAGCCCCCGGAAGGCCCACTCCTTTCTTT.

The gene calls are TRBV14 and TRBJ1-4; no clear D gene. Per germline, CDR1 SGHDN and CDR2 FVKESK. This CDR3 is built from 13 residues. Trimming cost V 1 base and J 3 bases, with 3 bases left between them. CDR3 in DNA: TGTGCCAGCAGCCAAGTAGCTAATGAAAAACTGTTTTTT. Translated: CASSQVANEKLFF. The entire variable domain, with the rest obtained from reference TRBV14 and TRBJ1-4, is as follows: EAGVTQFPSHSVIEKGQTVTLRCDPISGHDNLYWYRRVMGKEIKFLLHFVKESKQDESGMPNNRFLAERTGGTYSTLKVQPAELEDSGVYFCASSQVANEKLFFGSGTQLSVL.

This clone is a singleton in its sample. The chain links TRBV29-1 to TRBJ2-1; weak D call: TRBD2 (5 bases). This CDR3 comprises 16 residues. Trimming removed 1 base from V and 0 bases from J, with 13 bases in between. Germline-derived CDR1 and CDR2 are SQVTM and ANQGSEA. CDR3 in DNA: TGCAGCGTTGAAGGGGGAGTTTGGAGCTCCTACAATGAGCAGTTCTTC. Protein sequence: CSVEGGVWSSYNEQFF.

The chain joins TRBV12-5 to TRBJ1-1; no clear D. This CDR3 region has 14 residues. Trimming pared 5 bases from V and 0 bases from J, leaving 10 bases between. Germline V gene data show CDR1 as LGHNT and CDR2 as FRNRAP. This CDR3 reads CASGPPSLNTEAFF. The CDR3 nucleotides read TGTGCTAGTGGTCCACCCTCACTGAACACTGAAGCTTTCTTT.

This clone was counted only a few times. This chain joins TRBV9 and TRBJ1-6; the D gene is possibly TRBD1 (6 bases). The V and J ends lost 2 bases and 5 bases respectively, with 20 bases between them. Looked up from germline, CDR1 is SGDLS and CDR2 is YYNGEE. This CDR3 spans 18 amino acids. The CDR3 region has the DNA TGTGCCAGCAGCGTTCCCTCTTTTCGACAGGTCAATAATTCACCCCTCCACTTT. Translation: CASSVPSFRQVNNSPLHF.

Here the CDR3 DNA reads TGTGCCAGTAGCGTACTCGGGGCCGTCAAAAACATTCAGTACTTC. It is translated as CASSVLGAVKNIQYF. The chain couples TRBV19 to TRBJ2-4, with D tentatively TRBD1 or TRBD2 (5 bases each). The CDR3 consists of 15 residues. Germline lookup yields CDR1 LNHDA and CDR2 SQIVND (reference sequence). Deletions cut 6 bases from V and 3 bases from J, with 15 bases between.

This sequence joins TRBV7-3 and TRBJ2-3; a possible D gene is TRBD2 (6 bases). Germline loops: CDR1 SGHTA, CDR2 FQGTGA. The CDR3 contains 12 residues. V was trimmed by 5 bases and J by 9 bases, leaving 12 bases between them. Here the CDR3 reads CASSQTGETQYF. CDR3 in DNA: TGTGCCAGCAGCCAAACGGGAGAGACGCAGTATTTT.

The genes are TRBV6-1 and TRBJ2-7, with 8 bases that match TRBD1. Germline V gene lookup returns CDR1 MNHNS and CDR2 SASEGT. This CDR3 region has 14 residues. The V gene end was trimmed by 2 bases and the J gene end by 5 bases; junction bases not matched to a gene: 5. The CDR3 loop reads CASSENRGTDEQYF. The CDR3 nucleotides read TGTGCCAGCAGTGAAAACAGGGGGACCGACGAGCAGTACTTC.